The sequence of this TCR beta chain was determined in a study of response to subunit inactivated influenza vaccine. Study-wide points: There was a suggestion from the authors that each seasonal influenza vaccination recruits few new T cells.

Deletions cut 0 bases from V and 2 bases from J, with 9 bases between. The CDR3 has 15 amino acids. Germline-derived CDR1 and CDR2 are SGHRS and YFSETQ. TCRdb used MiXCR to reprocess the RT-PCR reads, holding one entry per CDR3 protein. Altogether fewer than 600,000 distinct CDR3 sequences are present, around 7.9% being singletons, with the ten largest covering roughly 13%. There are many counts of this clonotype. What it recognizes is unknown. The V and J genes are TRBV5-1 and TRBJ2-1, with D perhaps TRBD1 (6 bases). This TCR was sampled from a man aged 50 to 69 who received an inactivated influenza vaccine. Here the sequenced sample was PBMCs from blood, taken about 24 months after vaccination. The CDR3 is CASSLDGGPYNEQFF. The DNA for the CDR3 is TGCGCCAGCAGCTTGGATGGGGGCCCCTACAATGAGCAGTTCTTC.